This T cell receptor beta chain was sequenced during a study of blood T cell repertoires in COVID-19 (dated by TCRdb to about 2020). Background on the whole study: The collaborator samples originated in the United States, Italy and Spain and spanned the acute and convalescent phases of COVID-19. The material from the prospective study consisted of cDNA or gDNA derived from T cells, B-cell-depleted T cells, or PBMCs. The dataset comprised deeply sampled blood TCRbeta repertoires from subjects exposed to, actively infected with, or recovered from COVID-19. The repertoires were released in a freely available public database intended as a resource for research on the immune response to SARS-CoV-2. Samples were obtained from the ongoing ImmuneRACE study (first 160 participants) and from approximately 1,200 subjects provided by 6 global collaborators. Nearly every sample came with metadata listing a de-identified subject ID, COVID-19 status, age in years and sex. Where available, HLA class I and class II types were obtained from metadata supplied by the sample provider rather than from assay-based typing. Study-wide findings and limitations: The quantity of clinical and demographic metadata differed by source and by participant and was supplied without curation.

Via the germline V gene, CDR1 is SNHLY and CDR2 FYNNEI. Trimming removed 4 bases from V and 3 bases from J, leaving 5 bases between the germline ends. Reading from cysteine to phenylalanine, the CDR3 counts 12 amino acids. The only DNA kept is the CDR3, 36 bases in frame from the first base. TCRbeta CDR3 regions were amplified from genomic DNA by means of the immunoSEQ Assay, a bias-controlled multiplex PCR. From the authors' description of their analysis: Nucleated cell counts per sample were estimated from amplification of reference gene primers within the assay. To quantify the absolute abundance of each unique TCRbeta CDR3 rearrangement, sequence reads were collapsed and filtered. Productive Simpson clonality was computed per sample as the square root of Simpson's diversity index over productive rearrangements. What TCRdb holds here is the immuneACCESS table cut down to in-frame rearrangements. Part of the clones is not present; checked against another copy, under half of the missing clones reflect an unresolved V gene, and the others are unexplained. The DNA gave D and trimming, while V, J and clone size come from that table. The sample has some 140,000 clones on record, approximately 86% of them singletons. Around 17% of the sample rests with the top ten.

Another Seattle source contributed samples from volunteer blood donors who had recovered from COVID-19. The collaborating institutions used their own protocols to collect whole blood in K2EDTA tubes. For TCRbeta analysis, collaborator samples were shipped as frozen whole blood, as isolated PBMCs, or as DNA extracted from either sample type. A word on this clone: The target of this receptor is not known. No qualities accompany the bases; no much larger clone lies one base away.

Material: peripheral blood. The origin of this receptor is a woman between 45 and 65 years old who had recovered from COVID-19. The chain links TRBV2 with TRBJ2-3; the D gene is not confidently resolved. The nucleotide sequence reads TGTGCCAGCAGTGGCGAAACAGATACGCAGTATTTT. Its coded protein is CASSGETDTQYF.